This T cell receptor beta chain was observed in a study of beta chain features in type 1 diabetes (dated by TCRdb to the late 2010s). Some background on the complete study: Patients and healthy donors did not differ in mean age, gender distribution, total cell number or subset yield. A total of over 95,000,000 sorted cells were examined across all samples, and RNA yield correlated strongly with the number of cells per subset. In the study, TCRB repertoires of sorted circulating CD4+ T cell subsets from recently diagnosed type 1 diabetes patients were compared with those of matched healthy donors. Regulatory and stem cell-like memory subsets were isolated from only 8 patients and 8 healthy donors, whereas naive and central memory subsets came from all 30 or so donors. Points the paper makes about the study in general: Shorter templates might be favored by PCR, yet because patient and control samples were amplified and corrected together, any such skew would affect both groups equally. Because cDNA was sequenced instead of genomic DNA, activated cells with high expression could be over-represented, although the groups did not differ in activation or CD3 levels. Naive, central memory and regulatory TCRB repertoires appeared to be more alike among patients than among healthy donors. At VDJ recombination sites, patients with type 1 diabetes made fewer insertions and deleted more nucleotides, a pattern implying thymic rearrangement abnormalities. A moderate but significant shortening of TCRB CDR3 length was observed in type 1 diabetes patients in all four CD4+ subsets. Because small numbers of individuals were included in the HLA sub-analyses, any influence of HLA type on TCRB rearrangement was left unresolved.

The entire amount of isolated RNA was reverse transcribed using the High Capacity cDNA Reverse Transcription Kit, so the sequenced TCRB transcripts were expressed ones. Deep immunoSEQ sequencing was applied to naive, central memory and regulatory T cell samples, giving an average of approximately 4 million total reads per sample. Sorted cells were lysed in RLT buffer and RNA was extracted with DNase-treated RNeasy Micro or Mini kits, depending on cell number. To prevent cross-contamination, each cell subset was processed individually, whereas patient and healthy donor samples were processed jointly. The immunoSEQ multiplex PCR was used to amplify TCRB sequences from cDNA, generating 87-bp fragments that spanned the CDR3 region. Sequencing of the amplicons was done on the Illumina HiSeq platform. Concerning the study's data processing: PCR bias was computationally corrected using synthetic template baselines, reads within Hamming distance 2 were collapsed, and singletons that could not be merged were discarded. Reads were aligned against IMGT so that V, D and J genes, CDR3 length and insertions or deletions at six rearrangement sites could be assigned. Clonotype counts were normalized to sorted cell number within each subset before computing true diversity and Gini coefficients with the tcR R package. Repertoire sharing was quantified using the overlap coefficient calculated on TCRB nucleotide sequences. The clones in this table, taken by TCRdb from immuneACCESS, are in-frame only. Not every clone is retained; where verified, under half of the shortfall comes from an unresolved V gene, and the cause of the rest is unknown. For V, J and clone size, that table is used; D and trimming come from the DNA. This sample gives roughly 50,000 clones in total; around 40% of them show up just once. The ten largest clones take up around 1.5% of the sample.

Reading from cysteine to phenylalanine, the CDR3 counts 15 amino acids. Only the CDR3 part of the read is kept: 45 bases, read in frame from the first base. The germline V gene encodes CDR1 LNHDA and CDR2 SQIVND (reference sequence). Deletion took 5 bases off V and 2 bases off J, with a span of 14 bases between the germline ends. This clone appeared a few times. It lacks a known antigen. No base quality values were provided; no much bigger clone lies one nucleotide off. Each donor gave one peripheral blood draw, averaging roughly 100 mL, which was collected into heparinised tubes. Naive, central memory, regulatory and stem cell-like memory CD4+ T cells were sorted on a BD FACSAria II using a panel including CD45RO, CCR7, CD25, CD127, CD95 and CD27. Purity was above 95% for every sorted population. Right away, PBMCs were isolated by Lymphoprep density gradient centrifugation and were stained directly, with no culture step. So that batch effects would be minimized, each experiment stained and sorted samples in pairs, pairing one healthy donor with one patient.

Source material: Tregs from blood. Reading the label with the study, this specimen's cell subset or site is: regulatory CD4+ T cells. This sequence originates from a man aged 25 to 45 with type 1 diabetes. The chain links TRBV19 with TRBJ2-3; TRBD2 might be the D gene, on 6 matching bases. The bases read TGTGCCAGTAGTGAAGGACTACCACACACAGATACGCAGTATTTT. Its protein product is CASSEGLPHTDTQYF.